The rows below give T cell receptor beta chains drawn from one sample of a study of T-cell memory formation after mild COVID-19. TCRdb re-analysed the 5' RACE reads in MiXCR, keeping a single row per CDR3 protein. The sample shows 220,000 or so distinct CDR3 sequences, 9.5% to 10% of them seen only once. The specimen sequenced was PBMCs or a T cell subset sorted from them (not recorded which). The receptors were sampled from a man between 18 and 29 years old who had mild COVID-19 (a few samples of this study predate the infection). Cell type and time point are not known. CDR3s include the opening cysteine and the closing phenylalanine or tryptophan. Fields, in order: V gene, J gene, clone size, D gene, CDR3 protein, CDR3 DNA. D genes are given only for firm matches. Size values are once, few and many counts, or a class for expanded clones, and some rows have none.

v_gene: TRBV7-2
j_gene: TRBJ2-3
abundance: -
d_gene: -
CDR3aa: CASSRSVYTQYF
CDR3nt: TGTGCCAGCAGCCGTAGCGTTTATACGCAGTATTTT

v_gene: TRBV4-1
j_gene: TRBJ2-5
abundance: many
d_gene: TRBD2
CDR3aa: CASSQVGQRGGQETQYF
CDR3nt: TGCGCCAGCAGCCAAGTAGGCCAGCGGGGGGGCCAAGAGACCCAGTACTTC

v_gene: TRBV10-3
j_gene: TRBJ1-3
abundance: few
d_gene: -
CDR3aa: CAISEPSGVFGNTIYF
CDR3nt: TGTGCCATCAGTGAGCCATCCGGGGTCTTCGGAAACACCATATATTTT

v_gene: TRBV7-3
j_gene: TRBJ2-3
abundance: many
d_gene: -
CDR3aa: CASSLEGWGNTQYF
CDR3nt: TGTGCCAGCAGCCTAGAGGGCTGGGGTAATACGCAGTATTTT

v_gene: TRBV7-9
j_gene: TRBJ1-2
abundance: few
d_gene: -
CDR3aa: CASSLVRDGYGYTF
CDR3nt: TGTGCCAGCAGCTTAGTACGAGATGGCTATGGCTACACCTTC

v_gene: TRBV18
j_gene: TRBJ2-5
abundance: few
d_gene: -
CDR3aa: CASSPGTQAGETQYF
CDR3nt: TGTGCCAGCTCCCCCGGGACACAAGCGGGAGAGACCCAGTACTTC

v_gene: TRBV7-3
j_gene: TRBJ2-1
abundance: many
d_gene: -
CDR3aa: CASSPSSYNEQFF
CDR3nt: TGTGCCAGCAGCCCTAGCTCCTACAATGAGCAGTTCTTC

v_gene: TRBV18
j_gene: TRBJ1-5
abundance: few
d_gene: -
CDR3aa: CASSAGSNQPQHF
CDR3nt: TGTGCCAGCTCCGCAGGGAGCAATCAGCCCCAGCATTTT

v_gene: TRBV6-6
j_gene: TRBJ1-5
abundance: -
d_gene: -
CDR3aa: CASTPTAGVSNQPQHF
CDR3nt: TGTGCCAGCACCCCTACAGCGGGGGTGAGCAATCAGCCCCAGCATTTT

v_gene: TRBV7-2
j_gene: TRBJ1-5
abundance: many
d_gene: -
CDR3aa: CASSLAGEQPQHF
CDR3nt: TGTGCCAGCAGCTTAGCGGGGGAACAGCCCCAGCATTTT

v_gene: TRBV11-3
j_gene: TRBJ2-2
abundance: few
d_gene: -
CDR3aa: CASSLGRGRTYTGELFF
CDR3nt: TGTGCCAGCAGCTTAGGCAGGGGCCGCACCTACACCGGGGAGCTGTTTTTT

v_gene: TRBV3-1
j_gene: TRBJ2-7
abundance: few
d_gene: -
CDR3aa: CASSREWTAFYEQYF
CDR3nt: TGTGCCAGCAGCCGCGAATGGACGGCTTTCTACGAGCAGTACTTC

v_gene: TRBV6-2/TRBV6-3
j_gene: TRBJ1-5
abundance: -
d_gene: TRBD1
CDR3aa: CASQGQGQQPQHF
CDR3nt: TGTGCCAGCCAGGGACAGGGACAGCAGCCCCAGCATTTT

v_gene: TRBV20-1
j_gene: TRBJ2-1
abundance: few
d_gene: TRBD2
CDR3aa: CSALGRRGVYNEQFF
CDR3nt: TGCAGTGCCCTCGGGCGGCGGGGGGTTTACAATGAGCAGTTCTTC

v_gene: TRBV6-5
j_gene: TRBJ1-6
abundance: many
d_gene: -
CDR3aa: CASRKRDRNSPLHF
CDR3nt: TGTGCCAGCAGAAAACGGGACCGGAATTCACCCCTCCACTTT

v_gene: TRBV20-1
j_gene: TRBJ2-7
abundance: many
d_gene: -
CDR3aa: CSAPSGGLTYEQYF
CDR3nt: TGCAGTGCCCCCTCAGGGGGGCTCACCTACGAGCAGTACTTC

v_gene: TRBV20-1
j_gene: TRBJ2-1
abundance: -
d_gene: -
CDR3aa: CSATPGTPFTHNEQFF
CDR3nt: TGCAGTGCTACACCCGGGACTCCCTTCACCCACAATGAGCAGTTCTTC

v_gene: TRBV12-3/TRBV12-4
j_gene: TRBJ1-2
abundance: -
d_gene: -
CDR3aa: CASSLAVGKVGRLGYGYTF
CDR3nt: TGTGCCAGCAGTTTGGCCGTTGGGAAGGTCGGCAGATTGGGCTATGGCTACACCTTC

v_gene: TRBV20-1
j_gene: TRBJ2-3
abundance: -
d_gene: -
CDR3aa: CRLIKDLESTDTQYF
CDR3nt: TGCAGGTTGATCAAGGACCTAGAAAGCACAGATACGCAGTATTTT

v_gene: TRBV12-3/TRBV12-4
j_gene: TRBJ1-5
abundance: -
d_gene: TRBD1
CDR3aa: CASSGQGVIQPQHF
CDR3nt: TGTGCCAGCAGCGGTCAGGGGGTAATTCAGCCCCAGCATTTT

v_gene: TRBV12-3/TRBV12-4
j_gene: TRBJ2-5
abundance: many
d_gene: -
CDR3aa: CASSLSAGTPETQYF
CDR3nt: TGTGCCAGCAGTTTGAGCGCAGGAACTCCGGAGACCCAGTACTTC

v_gene: TRBV28
j_gene: TRBJ1-5
abundance: -
d_gene: -
CDR3aa: CASSDMETLNWQPQHF
CDR3nt: TGTGCCAGCAGCGACATGGAGACCCTAAATTGGCAGCCCCAGCATTTT

v_gene: TRBV4-2
j_gene: TRBJ1-1
abundance: -
d_gene: -
CDR3aa: CASSGGESFF
CDR3nt: TGTGCCAGCAGCGGGGGGGAATCTTTCTTT

v_gene: TRBV7-3
j_gene: TRBJ2-5
abundance: -
d_gene: TRBD1
CDR3aa: CASSNRDRQETQYF
CDR3nt: TGTGCCAGCAGCAACCGGGACAGACAAGAGACCCAGTACTTC